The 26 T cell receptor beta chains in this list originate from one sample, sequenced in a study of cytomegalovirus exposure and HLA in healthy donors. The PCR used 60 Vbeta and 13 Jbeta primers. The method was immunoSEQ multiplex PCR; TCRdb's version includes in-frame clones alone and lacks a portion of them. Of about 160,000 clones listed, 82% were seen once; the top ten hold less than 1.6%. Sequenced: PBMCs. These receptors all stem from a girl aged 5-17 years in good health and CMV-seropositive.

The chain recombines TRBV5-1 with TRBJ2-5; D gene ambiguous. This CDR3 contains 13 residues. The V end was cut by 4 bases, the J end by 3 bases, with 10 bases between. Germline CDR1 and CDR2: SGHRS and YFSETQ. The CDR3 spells CASSSPSKETQYF. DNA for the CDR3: TGCGCCAGCAGCAGCCCTTCCAAAGAGACCCAGTACTTC.

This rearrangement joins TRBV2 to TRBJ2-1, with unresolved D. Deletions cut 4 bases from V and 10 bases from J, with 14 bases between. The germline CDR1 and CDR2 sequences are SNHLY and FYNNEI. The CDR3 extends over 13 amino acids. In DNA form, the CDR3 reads TGTGCCAGCAGTGGGTTCCAGGCGCCCGAGCAGTTCTTC. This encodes CASSGFQAPEQFF.

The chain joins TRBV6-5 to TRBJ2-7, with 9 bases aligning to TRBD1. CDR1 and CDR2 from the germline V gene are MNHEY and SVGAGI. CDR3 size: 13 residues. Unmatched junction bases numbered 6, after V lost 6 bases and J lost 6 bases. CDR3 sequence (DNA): TGTGCCAGCAGCTCCGGGACAGGGAGCGAGCAGTACTTC. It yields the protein CASSSGTGSEQYF.

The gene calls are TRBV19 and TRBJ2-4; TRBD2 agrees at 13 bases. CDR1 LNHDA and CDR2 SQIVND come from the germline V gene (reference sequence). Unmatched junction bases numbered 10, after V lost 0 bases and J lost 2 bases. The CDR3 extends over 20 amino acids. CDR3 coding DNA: TGTGCCAGTAGTATAGACCTGAGAACGGGACTAGCGGGATCCAAAAACATTCAGTACTTC. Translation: CASSIDLRTGLAGSKNIQYF.

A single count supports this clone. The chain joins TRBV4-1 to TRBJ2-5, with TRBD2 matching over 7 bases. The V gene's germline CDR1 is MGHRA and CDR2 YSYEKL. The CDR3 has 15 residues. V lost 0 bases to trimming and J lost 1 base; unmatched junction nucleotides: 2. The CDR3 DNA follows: TGCGCCAGCAGCCAAGACGGGAGGTCCCAAGAGACCCAGTACTTC. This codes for CASSQDGRSQETQYF.

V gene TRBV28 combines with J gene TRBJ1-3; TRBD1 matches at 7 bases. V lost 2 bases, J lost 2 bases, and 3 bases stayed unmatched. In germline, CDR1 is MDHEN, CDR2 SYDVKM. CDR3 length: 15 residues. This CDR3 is CASSLGQAPGNTIYF. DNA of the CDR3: TGTGCCAGCAGTTTAGGACAGGCTCCTGGAAACACCATATATTTT.

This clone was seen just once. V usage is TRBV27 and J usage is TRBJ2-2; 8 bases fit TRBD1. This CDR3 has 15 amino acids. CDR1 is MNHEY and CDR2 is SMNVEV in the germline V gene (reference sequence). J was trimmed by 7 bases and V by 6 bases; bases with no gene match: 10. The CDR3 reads CASSFGQGGVGELFF. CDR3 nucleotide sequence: TGTGCCAGCAGCTTTGGACAGGGAGGAGTCGGGGAGCTGTTTTTT.

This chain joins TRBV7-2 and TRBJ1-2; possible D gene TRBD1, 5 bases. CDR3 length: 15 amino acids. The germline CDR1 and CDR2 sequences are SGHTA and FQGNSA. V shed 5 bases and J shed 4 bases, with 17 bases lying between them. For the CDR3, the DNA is TGTGCCAGCAGCCGAGGCGGGGGGGATATCTATGGCTACACCTTC. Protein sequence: CASSRGGGDIYGYTF.

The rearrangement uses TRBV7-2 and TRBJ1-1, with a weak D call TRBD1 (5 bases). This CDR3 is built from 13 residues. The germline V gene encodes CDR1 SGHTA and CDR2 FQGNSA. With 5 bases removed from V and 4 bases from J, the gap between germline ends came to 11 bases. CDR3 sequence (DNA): TGTGCCAGCAGCCCCCCGGGGGTCACTGAAGCTTTCTTT. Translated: CASSPPGVTEAFF.

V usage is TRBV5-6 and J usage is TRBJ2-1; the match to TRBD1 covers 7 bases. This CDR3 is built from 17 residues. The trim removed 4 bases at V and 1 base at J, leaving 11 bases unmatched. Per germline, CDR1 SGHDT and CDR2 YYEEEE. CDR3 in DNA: TGTGCCAGCAGCCCGATACAGGGGTTGACGTCCTACAATGAGCAGTTCTTC. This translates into CASSPIQGLTSYNEQFF. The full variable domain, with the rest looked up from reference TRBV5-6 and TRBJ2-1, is DAGVTQSPTHLIKTRGQQVTLRCSPKSGHDTVSWYQQALGQGPQFIFQYYEEEERQRGNFPDRFSGHQFPNYSSELNVNALLLGDSALYLCASSPIQGLTSYNEQFFGPGTRLTVL.

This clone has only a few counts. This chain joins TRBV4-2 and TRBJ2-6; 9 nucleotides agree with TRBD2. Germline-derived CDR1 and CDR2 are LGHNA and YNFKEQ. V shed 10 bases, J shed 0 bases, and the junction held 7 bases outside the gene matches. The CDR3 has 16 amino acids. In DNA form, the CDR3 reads TGTGCCACCGGGACTAGCTTCTCCTCTGGGGCCAACGTCCTGACTTTC. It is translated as CATGTSFSSGANVLTF.

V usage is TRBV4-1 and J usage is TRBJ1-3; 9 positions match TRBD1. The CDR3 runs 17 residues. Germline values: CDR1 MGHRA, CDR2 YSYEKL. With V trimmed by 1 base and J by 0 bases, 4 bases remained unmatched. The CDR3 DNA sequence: TGCGCCAGCAGCCAAGTGGGGACAGGGACCTCTGGAAACACCATATATTTT. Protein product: CASSQVGTGTSGNTIYF.

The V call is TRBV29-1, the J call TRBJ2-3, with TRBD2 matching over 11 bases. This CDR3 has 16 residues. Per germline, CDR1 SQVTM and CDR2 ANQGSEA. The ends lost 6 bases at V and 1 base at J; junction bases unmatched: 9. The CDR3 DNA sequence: TGCAGCGTCCACGGGCTAGCGGGAGGACGCACAGATACGCAGTATTTT. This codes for CSVHGLAGGRTDTQYF.

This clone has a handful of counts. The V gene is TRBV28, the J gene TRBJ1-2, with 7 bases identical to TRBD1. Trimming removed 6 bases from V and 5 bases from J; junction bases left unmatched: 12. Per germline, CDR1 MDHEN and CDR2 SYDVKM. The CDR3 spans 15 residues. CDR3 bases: TGTGCCAGCAGCTTCTCCGACAGGGCGGCTTATGGCTACACCTTC. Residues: CASSFSDRAAYGYTF.

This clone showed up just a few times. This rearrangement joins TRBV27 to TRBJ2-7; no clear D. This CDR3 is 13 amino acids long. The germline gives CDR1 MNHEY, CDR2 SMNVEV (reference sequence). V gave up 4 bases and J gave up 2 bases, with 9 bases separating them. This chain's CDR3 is CASSSVLAYEQYF. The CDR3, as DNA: TGTGCCAGCAGTTCCGTCCTCGCCTACGAGCAGTACTTC.

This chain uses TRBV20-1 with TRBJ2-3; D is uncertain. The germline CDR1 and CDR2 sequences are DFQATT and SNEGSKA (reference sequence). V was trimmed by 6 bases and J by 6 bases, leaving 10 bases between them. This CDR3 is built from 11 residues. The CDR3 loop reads CSARTTDTQYF. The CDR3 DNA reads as TGCAGTGCGCGAACCACGGATACGCAGTATTTT.

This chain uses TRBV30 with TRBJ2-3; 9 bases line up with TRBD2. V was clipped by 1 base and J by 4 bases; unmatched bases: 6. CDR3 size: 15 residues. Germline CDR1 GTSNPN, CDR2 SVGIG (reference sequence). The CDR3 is CAWSESGGLADTQYF. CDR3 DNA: TGTGCCTGGAGTGAGAGCGGGGGGTTGGCAGATACGCAGTATTTT.

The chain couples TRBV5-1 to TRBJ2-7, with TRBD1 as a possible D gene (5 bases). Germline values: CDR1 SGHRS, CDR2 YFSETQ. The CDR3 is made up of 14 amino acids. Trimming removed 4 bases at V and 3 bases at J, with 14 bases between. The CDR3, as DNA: TGCGCCAGCAGCCCGAGGACACGAGTCTACGAGCAGTACTTC. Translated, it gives CASSPRTRVYEQYF.

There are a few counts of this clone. CDR3 region: CASRVTEYEQYF. The CDR3 bases are TGTGCCAGCAGGGTGACAGAATACGAGCAGTACTTC. The rearrangement joins TRBV6-6 to TRBJ2-7; tentatively, D is TRBD1 (5 bases). The CDR3 runs to 12 residues. V lost 6 bases to trimming and J lost 4 bases, with 10 bases between them. From germline, CDR1 is MNHNY and CDR2 SVGAGI (reference sequence).

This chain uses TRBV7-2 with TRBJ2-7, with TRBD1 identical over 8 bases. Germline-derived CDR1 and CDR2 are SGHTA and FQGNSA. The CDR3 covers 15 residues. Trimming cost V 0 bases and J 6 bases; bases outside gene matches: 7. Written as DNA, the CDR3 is TGTGCCAGCAGCTTAGCGAGCAGGGGGCGCTTCGAGCAGTACTTC. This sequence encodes CASSLASRGRFEQYF.

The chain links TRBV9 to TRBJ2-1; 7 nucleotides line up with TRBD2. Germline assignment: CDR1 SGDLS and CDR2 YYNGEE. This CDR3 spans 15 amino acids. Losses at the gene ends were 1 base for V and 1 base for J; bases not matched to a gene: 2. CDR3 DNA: TGTGCCAGCAGCGTACAGCGGGAATCCTACAATGAGCAGTTCTTC. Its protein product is CASSVQRESYNEQFF.

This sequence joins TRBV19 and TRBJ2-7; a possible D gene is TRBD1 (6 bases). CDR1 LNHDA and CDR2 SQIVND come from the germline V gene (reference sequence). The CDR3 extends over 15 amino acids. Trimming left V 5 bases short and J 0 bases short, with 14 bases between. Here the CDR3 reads CASSPRTDSSYEQYF. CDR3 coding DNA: TGTGCCAGTAGTCCTCGGACAGACAGCTCCTACGAGCAGTACTTC.

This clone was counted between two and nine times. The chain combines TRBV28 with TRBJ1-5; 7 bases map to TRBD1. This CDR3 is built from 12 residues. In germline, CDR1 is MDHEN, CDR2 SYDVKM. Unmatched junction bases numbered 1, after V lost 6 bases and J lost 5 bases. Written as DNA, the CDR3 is TGTGCCAGCAGAACAGGGGATCAGCCCCAGCATTTT. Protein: CASRTGDQPQHF.

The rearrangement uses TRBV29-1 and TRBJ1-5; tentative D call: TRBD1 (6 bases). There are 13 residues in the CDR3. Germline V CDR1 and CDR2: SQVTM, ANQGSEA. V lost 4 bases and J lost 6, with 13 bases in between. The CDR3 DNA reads TGCAGCGTTGGGGGGCAGGGTGGTCAGCCCCAGCATTTT. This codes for CSVGGQGGQPQHF.

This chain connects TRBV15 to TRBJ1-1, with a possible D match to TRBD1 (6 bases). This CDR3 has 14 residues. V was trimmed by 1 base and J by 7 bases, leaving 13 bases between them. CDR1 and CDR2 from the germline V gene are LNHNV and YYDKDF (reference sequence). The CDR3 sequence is CATSRGGGGIEAFF. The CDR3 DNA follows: TGTGCCACCAGCAGAGGGGGGGGCGGCATTGAAGCTTTCTTT.

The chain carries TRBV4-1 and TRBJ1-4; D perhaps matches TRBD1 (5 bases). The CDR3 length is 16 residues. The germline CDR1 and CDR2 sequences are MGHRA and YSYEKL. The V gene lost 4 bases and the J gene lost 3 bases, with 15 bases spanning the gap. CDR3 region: CASSRTGTPANEKLFF. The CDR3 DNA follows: TGCGCCAGCAGCCGAACCGGGACTCCGGCTAATGAAAAACTGTTTTTT.